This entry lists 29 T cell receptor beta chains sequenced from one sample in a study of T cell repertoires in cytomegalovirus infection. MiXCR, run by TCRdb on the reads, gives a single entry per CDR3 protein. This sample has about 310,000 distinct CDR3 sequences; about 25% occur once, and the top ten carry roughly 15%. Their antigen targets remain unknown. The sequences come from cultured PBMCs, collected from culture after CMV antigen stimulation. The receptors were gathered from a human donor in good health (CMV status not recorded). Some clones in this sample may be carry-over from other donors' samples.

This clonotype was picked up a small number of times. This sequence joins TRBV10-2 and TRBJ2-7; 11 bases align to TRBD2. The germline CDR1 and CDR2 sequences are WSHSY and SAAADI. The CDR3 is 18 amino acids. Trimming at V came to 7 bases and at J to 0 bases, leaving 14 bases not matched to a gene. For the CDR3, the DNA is TGCGCCAGCAAGCGCGGGACTAGCGGTACTTCCAGCTCCTACGAGCAGTACGTC. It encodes CASKRGTSGTSSSYEQYV.

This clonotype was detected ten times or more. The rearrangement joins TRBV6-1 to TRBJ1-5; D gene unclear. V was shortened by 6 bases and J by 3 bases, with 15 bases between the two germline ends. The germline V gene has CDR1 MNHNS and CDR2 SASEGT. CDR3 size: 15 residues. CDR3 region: CASSQTEGSNQPQHF. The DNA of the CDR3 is TGTGCCAGCAGCCAAACGGAAGGTTCCAATCAGCCCCAGCATTTT.

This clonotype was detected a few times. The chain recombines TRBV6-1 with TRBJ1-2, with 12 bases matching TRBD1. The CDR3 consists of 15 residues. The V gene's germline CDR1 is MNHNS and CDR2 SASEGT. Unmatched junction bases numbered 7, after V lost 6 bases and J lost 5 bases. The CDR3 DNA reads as TGTGCCAGCAGCCGGGACAGGGGGCTCATTTATGGCTACACCTTC. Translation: CASSRDRGLIYGYTF.

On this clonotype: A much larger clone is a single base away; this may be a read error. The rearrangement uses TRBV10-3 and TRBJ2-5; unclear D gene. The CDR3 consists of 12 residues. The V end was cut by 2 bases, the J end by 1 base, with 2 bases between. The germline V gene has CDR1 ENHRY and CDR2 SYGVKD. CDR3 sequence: CAISETQETQYF. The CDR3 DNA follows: TGTGCCATCAGTGAGACCCAAGAGACCCAGTACTTC.

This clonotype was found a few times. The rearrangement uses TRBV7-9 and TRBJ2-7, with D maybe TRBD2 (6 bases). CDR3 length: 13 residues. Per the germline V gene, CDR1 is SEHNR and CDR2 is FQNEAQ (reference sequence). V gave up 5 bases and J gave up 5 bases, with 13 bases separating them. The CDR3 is CASSPTSGDEQYF. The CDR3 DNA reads TGTGCCAGCAGCCCTACGTCGGGGGACGAGCAGTACTTC.

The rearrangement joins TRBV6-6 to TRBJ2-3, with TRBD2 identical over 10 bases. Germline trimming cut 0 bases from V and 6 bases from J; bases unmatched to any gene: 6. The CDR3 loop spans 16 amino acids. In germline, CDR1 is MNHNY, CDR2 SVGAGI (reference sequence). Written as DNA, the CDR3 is TGTGCCAGCAGTTACTCGAGCGGGAGGGCCGTGGATACGCAGTATTTT. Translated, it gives CASSYSSGRAVDTQYF.

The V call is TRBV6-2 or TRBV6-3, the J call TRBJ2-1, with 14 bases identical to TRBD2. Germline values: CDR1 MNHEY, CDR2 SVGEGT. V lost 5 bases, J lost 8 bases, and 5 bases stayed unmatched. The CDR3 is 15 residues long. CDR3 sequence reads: CASSPGTSGSHEQFF. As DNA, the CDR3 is TGTGCCAGCAGTCCCGGGACTAGCGGGAGCCATGAGCAGTTCTTC.

CDR3 in DNA: TGTACCAGCGTTCCCGTAGCGGGAGTCGGAGTCGGGGGCACAGATACGCAGTATTTT. Protein sequence: CTSVPVAGVGVGGTDTQYF. This chain links TRBV7-2 with TRBJ2-3; 9 bases are a match to TRBD2. CDR3 size: 19 residues. Germline loops: CDR1 SGHTA, CDR2 FQGNSA. With 8 bases clipped from V and 1 base from J, the junction kept 19 bases outside the gene matches.

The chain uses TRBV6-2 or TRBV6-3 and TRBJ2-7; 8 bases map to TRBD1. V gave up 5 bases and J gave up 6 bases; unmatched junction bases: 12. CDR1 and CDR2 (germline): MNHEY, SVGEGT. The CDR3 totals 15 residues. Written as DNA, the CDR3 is TGTGCCAGCAGTCGGGACAGGCAAAGCCATCCCGAGCAGTACTTC. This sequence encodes CASSRDRQSHPEQYF.

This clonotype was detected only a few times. The CDR3 nucleotides read TGTGCCAGCAGTGTACAGGGGGCTGGAGCGATAGCTTTCTTT. Its translation: CASSVQGAGAIAFF. The genes are TRBV6-1 and TRBJ1-1, with 9 bases that match TRBD1. V trimming: 4 bases; J trimming: 10 bases; junction bases outside the gene matches: 10. Germline V gives CDR1 MNHNS, CDR2 SASEGT. This CDR3 region has 14 residues.

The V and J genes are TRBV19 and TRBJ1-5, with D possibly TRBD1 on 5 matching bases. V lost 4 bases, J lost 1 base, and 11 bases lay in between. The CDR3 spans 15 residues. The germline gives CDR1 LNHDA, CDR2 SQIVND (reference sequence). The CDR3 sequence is CASSNRGVSNQPQHF. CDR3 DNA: TGTGCCAGTAGTAACCGGGGGGTAAGCAATCAGCCCCAGCATTTT. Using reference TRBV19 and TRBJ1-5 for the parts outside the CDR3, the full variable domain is DGGITQSPKYLFRKEGQNVTLSCEQNLNHDAMYWYRQDPGQGLRLIYYSQIVNDFQKGDIAEGYSVSREKKESFPLTVTSAQKNPTAFYLCASSNRGVSNQPQHFGDGTRLSIL.

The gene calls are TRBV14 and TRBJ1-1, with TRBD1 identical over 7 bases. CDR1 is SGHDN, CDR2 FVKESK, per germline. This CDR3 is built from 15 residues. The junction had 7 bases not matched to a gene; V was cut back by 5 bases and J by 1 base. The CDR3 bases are TGTGCCAGCAGCTTCCGGGGACAGTCGAACACTGAAGCTTTCTTT. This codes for CASSFRGQSNTEAFF.

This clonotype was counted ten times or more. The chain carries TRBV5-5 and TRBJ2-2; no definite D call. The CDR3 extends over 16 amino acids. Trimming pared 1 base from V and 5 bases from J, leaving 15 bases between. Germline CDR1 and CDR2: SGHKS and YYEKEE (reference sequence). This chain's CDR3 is CASSLRPTDGTGELFF. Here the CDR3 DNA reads TGTGCCAGCAGCTTGCGCCCAACAGACGGAACCGGGGAGCTGTTTTTT. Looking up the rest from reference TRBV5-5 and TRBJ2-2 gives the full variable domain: DAGVTQSPTHLIKTRGQQVTLRCSPISGHKSVSWYQQVLGQGPQFIFQYYEKEERGRGNFPDRFSARQFPNYSSELNVNALLLGDSALYLCASSLRPTDGTGELFFGEGSRLTVL.

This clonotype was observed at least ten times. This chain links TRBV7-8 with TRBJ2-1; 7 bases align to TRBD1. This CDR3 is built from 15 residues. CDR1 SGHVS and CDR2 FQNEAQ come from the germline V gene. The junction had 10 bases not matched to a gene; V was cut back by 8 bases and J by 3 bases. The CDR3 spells CASSFQGEIYNEQFF. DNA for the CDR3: TGTGCCAGCTCCTTTCAGGGGGAAATCTACAATGAGCAGTTCTTC.

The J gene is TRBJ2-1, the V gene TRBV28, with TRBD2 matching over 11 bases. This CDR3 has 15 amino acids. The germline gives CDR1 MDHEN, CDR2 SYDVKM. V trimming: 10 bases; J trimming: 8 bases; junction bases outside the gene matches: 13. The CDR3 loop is CAISQTTSGTDEQFF. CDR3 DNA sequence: TGTGCCATCTCCCAAACGACTAGCGGGACCGATGAGCAGTTCTTC.

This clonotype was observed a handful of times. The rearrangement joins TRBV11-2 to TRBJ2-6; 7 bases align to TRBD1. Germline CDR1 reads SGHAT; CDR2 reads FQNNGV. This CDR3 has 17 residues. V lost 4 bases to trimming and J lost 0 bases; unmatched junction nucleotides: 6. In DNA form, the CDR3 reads TGTGCCAGCAGCTCGGGACAGCCATTCTCTGGGGCCAACGTCCTGACTTTC. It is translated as CASSSGQPFSGANVLTF. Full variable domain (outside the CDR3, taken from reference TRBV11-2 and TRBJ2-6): EAGVAQSPRYKIIEKRQSVAFWCNPISGHATLYWYQQILGQGPKLLIQFQNNGVVDDSQLPKDRFSAERLKGVDSTLKIQPAKLEDSAVYLCASSSGQPFSGANVLTFGAGSRLTVL.

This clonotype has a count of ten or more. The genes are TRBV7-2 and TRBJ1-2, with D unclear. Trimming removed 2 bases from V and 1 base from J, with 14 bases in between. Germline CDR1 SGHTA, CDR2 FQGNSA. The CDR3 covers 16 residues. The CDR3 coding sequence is TGTGCCAGCAGCTTAAATCGGCCCAGACTTAACTATGGCTACACCTTC. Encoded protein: CASSLNRPRLNYGYTF.

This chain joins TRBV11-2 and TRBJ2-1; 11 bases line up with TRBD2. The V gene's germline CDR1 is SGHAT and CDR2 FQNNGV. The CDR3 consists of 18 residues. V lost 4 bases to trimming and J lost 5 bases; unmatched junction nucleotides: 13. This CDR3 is CASSYRMASGRSDNEQFF. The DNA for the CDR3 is TGTGCCAGCAGCTATCGCATGGCTAGCGGGAGGAGTGACAATGAGCAGTTCTTC.

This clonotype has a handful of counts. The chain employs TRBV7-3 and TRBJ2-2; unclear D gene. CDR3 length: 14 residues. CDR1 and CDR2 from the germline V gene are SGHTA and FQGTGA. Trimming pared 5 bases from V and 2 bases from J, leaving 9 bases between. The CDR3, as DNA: TGTGCCAGCAGCCCCGAACATAACACCGGGGAGCTGTTTTTT. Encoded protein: CASSPEHNTGELFF.

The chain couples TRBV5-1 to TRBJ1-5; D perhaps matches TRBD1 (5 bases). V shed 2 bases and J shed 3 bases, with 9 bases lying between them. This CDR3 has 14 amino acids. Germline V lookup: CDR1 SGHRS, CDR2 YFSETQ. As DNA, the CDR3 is TGCGCCAGCAGCTTAGGGGATCTCAATCAGCCCCAGCATTTT. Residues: CASSLGDLNQPQHF.

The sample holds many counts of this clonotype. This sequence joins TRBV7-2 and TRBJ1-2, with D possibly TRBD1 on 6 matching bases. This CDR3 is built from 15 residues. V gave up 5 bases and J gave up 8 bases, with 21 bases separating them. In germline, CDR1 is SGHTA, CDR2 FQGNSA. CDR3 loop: CASSPSGLGGNGYTF. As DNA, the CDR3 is TGTGCCAGCAGCCCAAGCGGGCTGGGGGGCAACGGCTACACCTTC.

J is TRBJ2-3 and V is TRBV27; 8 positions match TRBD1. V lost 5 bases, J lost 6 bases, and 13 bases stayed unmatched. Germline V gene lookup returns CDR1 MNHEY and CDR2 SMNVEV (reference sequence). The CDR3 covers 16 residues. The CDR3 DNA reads TGTGCCAGCAGTCAGGGACAGGACACAGCACAGGATACGCAGTATTTT. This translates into CASSQGQDTAQDTQYF.

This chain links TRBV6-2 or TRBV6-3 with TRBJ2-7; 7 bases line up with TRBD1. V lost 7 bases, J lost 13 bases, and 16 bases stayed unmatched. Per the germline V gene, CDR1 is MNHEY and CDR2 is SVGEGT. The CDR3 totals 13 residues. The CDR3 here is CASTYTRQGWAYF. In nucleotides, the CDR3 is TGTGCCAGCACCTACACCCGACAGGGTTGGGCCTACTTC.

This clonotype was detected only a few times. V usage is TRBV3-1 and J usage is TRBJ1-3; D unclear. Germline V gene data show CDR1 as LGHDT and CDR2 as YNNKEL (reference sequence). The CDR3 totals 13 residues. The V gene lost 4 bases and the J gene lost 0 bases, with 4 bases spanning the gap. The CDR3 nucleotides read TGTGCCAGCAGCCGTTACTCTGGAAACACCATATATTTT. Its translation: CASSRYSGNTIYF.

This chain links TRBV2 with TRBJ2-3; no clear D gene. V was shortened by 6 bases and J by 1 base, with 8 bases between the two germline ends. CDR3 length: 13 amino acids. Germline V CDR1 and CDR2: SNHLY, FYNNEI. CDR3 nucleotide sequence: TGTGCCAGCAGCGCCTGGGGCACAGATACGCAGTATTTT. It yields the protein CASSAWGTDTQYF.

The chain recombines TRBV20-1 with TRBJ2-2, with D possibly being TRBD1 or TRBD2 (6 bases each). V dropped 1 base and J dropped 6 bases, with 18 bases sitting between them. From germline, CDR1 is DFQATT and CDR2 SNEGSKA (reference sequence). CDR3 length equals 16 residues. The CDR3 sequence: CSARGPGAGDSGELFF. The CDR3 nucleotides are TGCAGTGCTAGAGGGCCCGGGGCAGGGGACTCCGGGGAGCTGTTTTTT.

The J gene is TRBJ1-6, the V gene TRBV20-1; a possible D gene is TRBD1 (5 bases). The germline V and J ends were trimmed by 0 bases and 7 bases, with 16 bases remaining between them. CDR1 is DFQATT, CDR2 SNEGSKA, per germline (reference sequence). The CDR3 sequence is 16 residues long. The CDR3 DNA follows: TGCAGTGCTAGAGAGGGGGGGGGTTATCGGAATTCACCCCTCCACTTT. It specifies CSAREGGGYRNSPLHF.

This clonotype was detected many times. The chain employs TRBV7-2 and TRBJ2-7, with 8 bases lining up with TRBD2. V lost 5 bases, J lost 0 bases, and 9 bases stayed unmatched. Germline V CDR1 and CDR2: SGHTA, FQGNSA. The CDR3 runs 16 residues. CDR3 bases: TGTGCCAGCAGCCGAGGGCTAGCGGGTTCCTCCTACGAGCAGTACGTC. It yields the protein CASSRGLAGSSYEQYV.

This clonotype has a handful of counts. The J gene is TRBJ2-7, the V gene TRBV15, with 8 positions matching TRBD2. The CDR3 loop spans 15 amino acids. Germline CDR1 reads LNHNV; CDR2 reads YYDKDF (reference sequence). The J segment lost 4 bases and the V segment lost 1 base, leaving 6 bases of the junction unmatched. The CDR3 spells CATSRAGSGRYEQYV. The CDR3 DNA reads TGTGCCACCAGCAGAGCGGGCAGCGGGAGATACGAGCAGTACGTC.